This T cell receptor (beta chain) was retrieved from a study of human T cells and chemical hapten exposure. Regarding time point: patch test 2, 6 weeks after DPC sensitization. As for treatment: therapeutic diphenylcyclopropenone sensitization with weekly scalp DPC. CDR3 size: 15 residues. V shed 2 bases, J shed 0 bases, and the junction held 5 bases outside the gene matches. Germline CDR1 is SQVTM and CDR2 is ANQGSEA. Using its own MiXCR run on the RACE reads, TCRdb lists one record per CDR3 protein. The sample holds around 99,000 distinct CDR3 sequences, about a tenth seen once. The chain links TRBV29-1 to TRBJ1-1; 8 nucleotides align to TRBD1. The sample consisted of whole blood, taken in connection with sensitization to the hapten diphenylcyclopropenone (DPC). This receptor was taken from a woman in her 40s with alopecia areata. Some clones in this sample may be carry-over from other donors' samples. CDR3 DNA sequence: TGCAGCGTTGAAAAACAGGGGGGAATGAACACTGAAGCTTTCTTT. The encoded protein is CSVEKQGGMNTEAFF. The whole variable domain, remainder taken from reference TRBV29-1 and TRBJ1-1, is SAVISQKPSRDICQRGTSLTIQCQVDSQVTMMFWYRQQPGQSLTLIATANQGSEATYESGFVIDKFPISRPNLTFSTLTVSNMSPEDSSIYLCSVEKQGGMNTEAFFGQGTRLTVV.